This is a list of T cell receptor beta chains from one sample in a study of blood T cell repertoires in COVID-19. Profiling relied on immunoSEQ multiplex PCR, and the TCRdb table lists in-frame clones only, not all of them. The data contain about 230,000 clones, roughly 82% of them seen just once; the ten biggest clones take up around 2%. The specimen sequenced was peripheral blood. The receptors derive from a man aged 40-55 years who had recovered from COVID-19. The CDR3 runs from the conserved cysteine through the conserved F or W. The D gene is left open where the match is weak. Size tells how often a clone was seen (once, few, many) or the class of an expanded clone, and some rows leave it out.

J gene	D gene	V gene	clone size	CDR3 length	CDR3 DNA	CDR3 protein
TRBJ1-1	NA	TRBV10-3	NA	13	TGTGCCATCAGTGAGTCACCAGACACTGAAGCTTTCTTT	CAISESPDTEAFF
TRBJ2-2	NA	TRBV2	NA	15	TGTGCCAGCAGTGTTTACGCAGGGGCCACCGGGGAGCTGTTTTTT	CASSVYAGATGELFF
TRBJ2-5	NA	TRBV2	many	12	TGTGCCAGCAGAACAACGGGAGAGACCCAGTACTTC	CASRTTGETQYF
TRBJ2-5	NA	TRBV7-2	NA	12	TGTGCCAGCAGCCGCGAGCAAGAGACCCAGTACTTC	CASSREQETQYF
TRBJ1-5	NA	TRBV14	few	11	TGTGCCAGCAGCCATGGCCAGCCCCAGCATTTT	CASSHGQPQHF
TRBJ2-7	NA	TRBV10-3	NA	13	TGTGCCATCAGTGACCGAAATTTACGAGAGAAGTACTTC	CAISDRNLREKYF
TRBJ2-7	TRBD2	TRBV6-5	NA	15	TGTGCCAGCAGTACCCGACTAGCGGGGGCCTACGAGCAGTACTTC	CASSTRLAGAYEQYF
TRBJ2-2	TRBD1	TRBV19	NA	15	TGTGCCAGTACCGACAGGGGGCGCGGGAACGGGGAGCTGTTTTTT	CASTDRGRGNGELFF
TRBJ2-3	NA	TRBV5-1	NA	16	TGCGCCAGCAGCTTGGGATTAGCGGTCAGCACAGATACGCAGTATTTT	CASSLGLAVSTDTQYF
TRBJ1-2	NA	TRBV9	once	13	TGTGCCAGCAGCGTTATTCTGGGGAGCGGCTACACCTTC	CASSVILGSGYTF
TRBJ2-7	NA	TRBV5-6	NA	13	TGTGCCAGCAGCTTGGTTGTGGGGGGCGAGCAGTACTTC	CASSLVVGGEQYF
TRBJ2-3	TRBD1	TRBV30	NA	16	TGTGCCTGGAGTGTACCTTCCAGGGGGCGGCAAGATACGCAGTATTTT	CAWSVPSRGRQDTQYF
TRBJ1-5	TRBD1	TRBV18	NA	17	TGTGCCAGCTCAGCGTCCGGGACAGGGGCGGGCAATCAGCCCCAGCATTTT	CASSASGTGAGNQPQHF
TRBJ2-1	TRBD2	TRBV6-2/TRBV6-3	NA	19	TGTGCCAGCAGTTACTTCGACAAGCGGACTAGCGTCTCCTACAATGAGCAGTTCTTC	CASSYFDKRTSVSYNEQFF
TRBJ2-3	NA	TRBV10-3	NA	13	TGTGCCATCAGTGCGGGGTTGACAGATACGCAGTATTTT	CAISAGLTDTQYF
TRBJ2-7	TRBD2	TRBV6-5	NA	15	TGTGCCAGCAGTTTCGGACTAGCGGAGACCTACGAGCAGTACTTC	CASSFGLAETYEQYF
TRBJ1-6	TRBD1	TRBV5-1	NA	18	TGCGCCAGCAGCTTGGAGGGACAGGGGCCCTGGAAGAGCTCACCCCTCCACTTT	CASSLEGQGPWKSSPLHF
TRBJ2-1	NA	TRBV6-5	NA	15	TGTGCCAGCAGTTACTGGGGGGATTCCTACAATGAGCAGTTCTTC	CASSYWGDSYNEQFF
TRBJ2-7	TRBD2	TRBV24-1	once	15	TGTGCCGCTTACACGAACGGGAGGAAATCCTACGAGCAGTACTTC	CAAYTNGRKSYEQYF
TRBJ2-1	TRBD2	TRBV19	few	15	TGTGCCAGTAGTGATCTAGCGGGTCCTTACAATGAGCAGTTCTTC	CASSDLAGPYNEQFF
TRBJ2-1	NA	TRBV7-8	NA	15	TGTGCCAGCAGCTTAAGCCCCACAGGGTTCAATGAGCAGTTCTTC	CASSLSPTGFNEQFF
TRBJ2-4	TRBD2	TRBV4-1	NA	18	TGCGCCAGCAGCCAAGGTAGGACAGCCGGGACTAGCAAAAACATTCAGTACTTC	CASSQGRTAGTSKNIQYF
TRBJ2-7	TRBD1	TRBV6-6	NA	11	TGTGCCAGCAGTACAGGGGGCGAGCAGTACTTC	CASSTGGEQYF
TRBJ1-6	TRBD1	TRBV5-4	NA	15	TGTGCCAGCAGCCCGGGACAGAGGAATAATTCACCCCTCCACTTT	CASSPGQRNNSPLHF
TRBJ2-1	TRBD2	TRBV6-2/TRBV6-3	NA	18	TGTGCCAGCAGTACATCCCGACTAGCGGGGGGCATACACAATGAGCAGTTCTTC	CASSTSRLAGGIHNEQFF
TRBJ1-1	NA	TRBV19	NA	13	TGTGCCAGCGGGGCGGGGGCGAGGGCTGAAGCTTTCTTT	CASGAGARAEAFF
TRBJ2-1	NA	TRBV9	NA	15	TGTGCCAGCAGCACTCGAGGGAGCTCCTACAATGAGCAGTTCTTC	CASSTRGSSYNEQFF
TRBJ2-7	NA	TRBV7-9	NA	14	TGTGCCAGCAGCTTAGGGCAGAACTCCTACGAGCAGTACTTC	CASSLGQNSYEQYF
TRBJ1-1	NA	TRBV3-1/TRBV3-2	few	15	TGTGCCAGCAGCCAAGTTGGTGGCAGGATCTCTGAAGCTTTCTTT	CASSQVGGRISEAFF
TRBJ2-2	NA	TRBV11-3	NA	14	TGTGCCAGCAGTAAGGGTAGGGGAACCGGGGAGCTGTTTTTT	CASSKGRGTGELFF
TRBJ1-2	NA	TRBV5-1	few	13	TGCGCCAGCAGCTTGGAAGGGGGCTATGGCTACACCTTC	CASSLEGGYGYTF
TRBJ1-2	NA	TRBV7-9	NA	13	TGTGCCAGCAGCCAAGGGGCGAGCTATGGCTACACCTTC	CASSQGASYGYTF
TRBJ1-5	NA	TRBV18	NA	17	TGTGCCAGCTCACCCGTCCGGGTGGGGCGAAGCAATCAGCCCCAGCATTTT	CASSPVRVGRSNQPQHF
TRBJ2-5	NA	TRBV6-5	NA	12	TGTGCCAGCGCCCCTGGAGGTGAGACCCAGTACTTC	CASAPGGETQYF
TRBJ2-3	TRBD2	TRBV6-5	NA	15	TGTGCCAGCAGTAAGCTAGCGGGGGGCACAGATACGCAGTATTTT	CASSKLAGGTDTQYF
TRBJ2-2	TRBD2	TRBV4-3	few	16	TGCGCCAGCAGCCAAGAAAGCGGGGCTAACACCGGGGAGCTGTTTTTT	CASSQESGANTGELFF
TRBJ2-7	NA	TRBV2	many	13	TGTGCCAGCAGTGACCAGGGTCGGTACGAGCAGTACTTC	CASSDQGRYEQYF
TRBJ2-3	NA	TRBV7-9	NA	14	TGTGCCAGCAGGGAGGGACAGCTCACAGATACGCAGTATTTT	CASREGQLTDTQYF
TRBJ2-1	TRBD2	TRBV5-6	NA	16	TGTGCCAGCAGCCCGGGTGGGCTAGCGGGGTACAATGAGCAGTTCTTC	CASSPGGLAGYNEQFF
TRBJ2-3	TRBD2	TRBV5-1	NA	15	TGCGCCAGCAGCGGGTCTAGCGGGAGCACAGATACGCAGTATTTT	CASSGSSGSTDTQYF
TRBJ2-1	TRBD2	TRBV5-4	NA	17	TGTGCCAGCAGCTCGGGCGGGGGAGCGGGAGGGCACAATGAGCAGTTCTTC	CASSSGGGAGGHNEQFF
TRBJ1-2	NA	TRBV6-5	NA	11	TGTGCCAGTGGTGTCGGCTATGGCTACACCTTC	CASGVGYGYTF
TRBJ1-2	NA	TRBV7-7	NA	14	TGTGCTAGCAGCTTAGCCGTGGGCGACTATGGCTACACCTTC	CASSLAVGDYGYTF
TRBJ2-2	TRBD2	TRBV4-1	few	17	TGCGCCAGCAGCCAAACCTATTTGAGCGGGGGTGTCGGGGAGCTGTTTTTT	CASSQTYLSGGVGELFF
TRBJ2-7	NA	TRBV18	once	13	TGTGCCAGCTCACCTCCCTCACAGGGTCCGCAGTACTTC	CASSPPSQGPQYF
TRBJ1-6	TRBD1	TRBV4-1	NA	16	TGCGCCAGCAGCCAAGCCGGGACAGGGGGTGTTTCACCCCTCCACTTT	CASSQAGTGGVSPLHF
TRBJ1-2	NA	TRBV18	NA	15	TGTGCCAGCTCACCACCAACTCTGGGGCCTCCTGGCTACACCTTC	CASSPPTLGPPGYTF
TRBJ1-2	NA	TRBV5-1	NA	16	TGCGCCAGCGGCCGGGCGGGGTCAACAGCCAACTATGGCTACACCTTC	CASGRAGSTANYGYTF
TRBJ2-1	TRBD1	TRBV5-4	NA	16	TGTGCCAGCAGCCGAGTGAGGACAGGGGCCGACAATGAGCAGTTCTTC	CASSRVRTGADNEQFF
TRBJ2-5	NA	TRBV18	NA	14	TGTGCCAGCTCACCGCCCGACAGGAAAGAGACCCAGTACTTC	CASSPPDRKETQYF
TRBJ2-5	TRBD2	TRBV4-2	NA	17	TGTGCCAGCAGCCAGGGGACTAGCGGGGGGGCAAGGGAGACCCAGTACTTC	CASSQGTSGGARETQYF
TRBJ2-7	NA	TRBV4-1	NA	14	TGCGCCAGCAGCCGTTCTAGGAGCTCCTACGAGCAGTACTTC	CASSRSRSSYEQYF
TRBJ2-3	NA	TRBV4-3	once	14	TGCGCCAGCAGCCAAGATTTCTTGACAGATACGCAGTATTTT	CASSQDFLTDTQYF
TRBJ1-5	NA	TRBV10-2	NA	13	TGCGCCAGCAGGGACACTAGCAATCAGCCCCAGCATTTT	CASRDTSNQPQHF
TRBJ2-2	NA	TRBV10-2	NA	13	TGCGCCAGCAGTGAAACATACACCGGGGAGCTGTTTTTT	CASSETYTGELFF
TRBJ1-5	NA	TRBV5-6	NA	14	TGTGCCAGCAGCTTAGGGGCTAGCAATCAGCCCCAGCATTTT	CASSLGASNQPQHF
TRBJ1-1	TRBD1	TRBV5-1	NA	15	TGCGCCAGCAGCTCGGGACAGGGCTTCAACACTGAAGCTTTCTTT	CASSSGQGFNTEAFF
TRBJ1-2	TRBD1	TRBV4-1	NA	14	TGCGCCAGCAGCCAAGTCACAGGGGACTATGGCTACACCTTC	CASSQVTGDYGYTF
TRBJ1-6	NA	TRBV18	NA	14	TGTGCCAGCTCATTTGTATGGAGGAGTTCACCCCTCCACTTT	CASSFVWRSSPLHF